The 21 T cell receptor beta chains presented below share a single source sample, sequenced in a study of blood T cell repertoires in COVID-19. Only in-frame clones appear in the TCRdb table, and some are missing; sequencing was by immunoSEQ multiplex PCR. Among 200,000 to 300,000 clones, around 85% were seen once, and the ten largest hold about 7.4%. The sample comprised peripheral blood. The receptors stem from a woman of 80 years or more with acute or convalescent COVID-19.

The V gene is TRBV5-5, the J gene TRBJ1-3; TRBD1 aligns across 10 bases. The CDR3 is 15 residues long. Germline V gene data show CDR1 as SGHKS and CDR2 as YYEKEE (reference sequence). Unmatched junction bases numbered 2, after V lost 2 bases and J lost 3 bases. The CDR3 sequence is CASSFGTGVGNTIYF. CDR3 sequence (DNA): TGTGCCAGCAGCTTTGGGACAGGGGTTGGAAACACCATATATTTT.

The chain has TRBV6-6 and TRBJ1-5; the D gene is possibly TRBD1 (6 bases). Per the germline V gene, CDR1 is MNHNY and CDR2 is SVGAGI (reference sequence). V was trimmed by 5 bases and J by 4 bases, leaving 24 bases between them. CDR3 length equals 18 residues. The CDR3 spells CASSPGGGPRLRNQPQHF. DNA for the CDR3: TGTGCCAGCAGTCCCGGGGGGGGGCCCCGACTCCGTAATCAGCCCCAGCATTTT.

The chain joins TRBV5-1 to TRBJ1-1; D is unresolved. V was cut by 1 base and J by 5 bases, with 12 bases left in between. Germline CDR1 SGHRS, CDR2 YFSETQ. The CDR3 totals 14 residues. CDR3 coding DNA: TGCGCCAGCAGCTTGTGGGCTACGAGTACTGAAGCTTTCTTT. It is translated as CASSLWATSTEAFF.

The CDR3 DNA follows: TGTGCCAGCAGCTCAGCCGGGACAGGGAAATACGAGCAGTACTTC. Protein: CASSSAGTGKYEQYF. The rearrangement joins TRBV11-2 to TRBJ2-7, with 9 bases that match TRBD1. The CDR3 contains 15 residues. V lost 4 bases to trimming and J lost 4 bases; unmatched junction nucleotides: 8. CDR1 is SGHAT and CDR2 is FQNNGV in the germline V gene.

V is TRBV5-1 and J is TRBJ2-1, with 7 bases lining up with TRBD1. Germline V lookup: CDR1 SGHRS, CDR2 YFSETQ. The CDR3 is 17 residues long. V shed 0 bases and J 1 base; nucleotides not matched to a gene: 7. The CDR3 loop reads CASSLVYPGGSYNEQFF. The CDR3 nucleotides are TGCGCCAGCAGCTTGGTTTATCCAGGGGGTTCCTACAATGAGCAGTTCTTC.

The V gene is TRBV5-4, the J gene TRBJ2-7, with 10 positions matching TRBD2. Looked up from germline, CDR1 is SGHNT and CDR2 is YYREEE (reference sequence). The CDR3 runs to 15 residues. With 1 base clipped from V and 2 bases from J, the junction kept 3 bases outside the gene matches. The chain's CDR3 is CASSLTSGTPYEQYF. CDR3 bases: TGTGCCAGCAGCTTGACTAGCGGGACCCCCTACGAGCAGTACTTC.

The chain employs TRBV10-3 and TRBJ1-4; 12 bases line up with TRBD1. The germline CDR1 and CDR2 sequences are ENHRY and SYGVKD. This CDR3 comprises 14 residues. V shed 6 bases and J 8 bases; nucleotides not matched to a gene: 4. The CDR3 loop reads CAIRGQGAGEKLFF. DNA of the CDR3: TGTGCCATCAGGGGACAGGGGGCAGGCGAAAAACTGTTTTTT.

The V gene is TRBV6-5, the J gene TRBJ2-7; D ambiguous. Trimming removed 4 bases at V and 6 bases at J, with 7 bases between. CDR1 is MNHEY, CDR2 SVGAGI, per germline. CDR3 length equals 11 residues. The CDR3 DNA reads as TGTGCCAGCAGTTTGGCCCTCGAGCAGTACTTC. Its translation: CASSLALEQYF.

On this clone: This same CDR3 is encoded by further DNA sequences in the sample. The genes are TRBV18 and TRBJ1-4; 8 positions agree with TRBD1. This CDR3 is 15 amino acids long. J was trimmed by 3 bases and V by 1 base; bases with no gene match: 1. Germline V gene lookup returns CDR1 KGHSH and CDR2 LQKENI. DNA of the CDR3: TGTGCCAGCTCACCACTACAGGGGGCTAATGAAAAACTGTTTTTT. Protein sequence: CASSPLQGANEKLFF. The full variable domain, rest sourced from reference TRBV18 and TRBJ1-4, is NAGVMQNPRHLVRRRGQEARLRCSPMKGHSHVYWYRQLPEEGLKFMVYLQKENIIDESGMPKERFSAEFPKEGPSILRIQQVVRGDSAAYFCASSPLQGANEKLFFGSGTQLSVL.

This clone has a count of ten or more. The CDR3 DNA reads as TGTGCCAGCAGTGAATCTCAGGGAGGGAATTCACCCCTCCACTTT. Translation gives CASSESQGGNSPLHF. The chain is built from TRBV6-1 and TRBJ1-6; TRBD1 might be the D (5 bases). The ends were cut back, 2 bases at V and 7 bases at J, with 12 bases in the middle. The CDR3 extends over 15 amino acids. The germline gives CDR1 MNHNS, CDR2 SASEGT.

The chain links TRBV6-5 to TRBJ2-1; TRBD2 agrees at 7 bases. The V and J ends lost 4 bases and 10 bases, in that order; junction bases with no gene match: 1. Germline lookup yields CDR1 MNHEY and CDR2 SVGAGI. CDR3 size: 11 residues. As DNA, the CDR3 is TGTGCCAGCAGTTGGGGACTAGAGCAGTTCTTC. Amino acids: CASSWGLEQFF.

The chain employs TRBV6-2 or TRBV6-3 and TRBJ1-5; 8 bases line up with TRBD1. Germline V CDR1 and CDR2: MNHEY, SVGEGT. The V gene end was trimmed by 2 bases and the J gene end by 3 bases; junction bases not matched to a gene: 9. This CDR3 region has 17 residues. In DNA form, the CDR3 reads TGTGCCAGCAGTTACGGAACAGGGGGGACCCCCAATCAGCCCCAGCATTTT. Its translation is CASSYGTGGTPNQPQHF.

This chain uses TRBV5-6 with TRBJ2-7; D perhaps matches TRBD1 (6 bases). Germline lookup yields CDR1 SGHDT and CDR2 YYEEEE. The germline V and J ends were trimmed by 0 bases and 0 bases, with 22 bases remaining between them. This CDR3 has 19 amino acids. The CDR3 here is CASSLDRLRGTSSSYEQYF. DNA of the CDR3: TGTGCCAGCAGCTTGGACCGGTTGAGGGGGACGTCAAGCTCCTACGAGCAGTACTTC.

In its sample, this clone was seen a few times. The chain recombines TRBV27 with TRBJ2-7, with 8 bases lining up with TRBD2. Germline V lookup: CDR1 MNHEY, CDR2 SMNVEV (reference sequence). The CDR3 is 14 amino acids. V was pared by 6 bases and J by 5 bases, with 9 bases of the junction left unmatched. CDR3 DNA: TGTGCCAGCAGCTCCGGGGGGGGACTCAACGAGCAGTACTTC. The encoded protein is CASSSGGGLNEQYF.

V is TRBV10-1 and J is TRBJ2-5; TRBD2 aligns across 11 bases. The CDR3 covers 15 residues. From germline, CDR1 is WNHNN and CDR2 SYGVQD (reference sequence). J was trimmed by 7 bases and V by 3 bases; bases with no gene match: 7. This CDR3 reads CASSESLAGVGTQYF. CDR3 sequence (DNA): TGCGCCAGCAGTGAATCACTAGCGGGAGTAGGGACCCAGTACTTC.

The rearrangement joins TRBV6-5 to TRBJ1-2; 8 bases map to TRBD1. Germline CDR1 reads MNHEY; CDR2 reads SVGAGI. V was clipped by 0 bases and J by 7 bases; unmatched bases: 7. This CDR3 has 15 residues. The CDR3 region has the DNA TGTGCCAGCAGTTACTCGGGCCAGGGGGCGCGTGGCTACACCTTC. Residues: CASSYSGQGARGYTF.

The chain has TRBV2 and TRBJ2-5; no reliable D call. Per germline, CDR1 SNHLY and CDR2 FYNNEI. The V end lost 4 bases, the J end lost 2 bases, and 11 bases lay between the germline ends. The CDR3 contains 14 residues. The CDR3 is CASSGKTEQETQYF. As DNA, the CDR3 is TGTGCCAGCAGTGGCAAGACTGAGCAAGAGACCCAGTACTTC.

This clone was counted only a few times. The chain couples TRBV9 to TRBJ2-7, with 11 bases fitting TRBD2. CDR3 length: 16 residues. Trimming took 3 bases from V and 4 from J; bases not matched to a gene: 9. Germline V gives CDR1 SGDLS, CDR2 YYNGEE. DNA for the CDR3: TGTGCCAGCAGCGGGCCCACTAGCGGGAGAGGGTACGAGCAGTACTTC. Translated, it gives CASSGPTSGRGYEQYF.

This clone was seen a single time. This chain joins TRBV20-1 and TRBJ1-5; a possible D gene is TRBD1 (5 bases). The CDR3 spans 14 residues. CDR1 is DFQATT and CDR2 is SNEGSKA in the germline V gene (reference sequence). The V gene lost 3 bases and the J gene lost 9 bases, with 18 bases spanning the gap. Here the CDR3 DNA reads TGCAGTGCTAGTCTTCCAGGGTTGGGGGGGCCCCAGCATTTT. Translation: CSASLPGLGGPQHF.

This clone was counted a few times. This chain connects TRBV6-6 to TRBJ2-7, with D possibly being TRBD1 (6 bases). The CDR3 is made up of 14 amino acids. Germline lookup yields CDR1 MNHNY and CDR2 SVGAGI (reference sequence). Deletions cut 5 bases from V and 3 bases from J, with 14 bases between. This CDR3 is CASSDNRDVYEQYF. The CDR3 nucleotides are TGTGCCAGCAGTGATAACAGGGACGTCTACGAGCAGTACTTC.

The CDR3 protein is CASSDSPPIGGDTQYF. CDR3 nucleotides: TGTGCCAGCAGTGACTCGCCACCCATCGGGGGAGATACGCAGTATTTT. The rearrangement uses TRBV2 and TRBJ2-3; a weak D match, TRBD2 (6 bases). The germline V and J ends were trimmed by 3 bases and 5 bases, with 18 bases remaining between them. Germline lookup yields CDR1 SNHLY and CDR2 FYNNEI. The CDR3 consists of 16 residues.